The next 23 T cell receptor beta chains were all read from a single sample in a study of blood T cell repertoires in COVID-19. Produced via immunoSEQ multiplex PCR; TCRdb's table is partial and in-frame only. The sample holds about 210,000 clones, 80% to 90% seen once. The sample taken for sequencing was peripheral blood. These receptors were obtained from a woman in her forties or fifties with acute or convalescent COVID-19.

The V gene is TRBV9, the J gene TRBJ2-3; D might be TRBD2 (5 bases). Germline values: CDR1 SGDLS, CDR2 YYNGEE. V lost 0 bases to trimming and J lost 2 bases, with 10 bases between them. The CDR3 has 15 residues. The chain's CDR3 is CASSVAGKTTDTQYF. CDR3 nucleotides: TGTGCCAGCAGCGTAGCCGGGAAAACCACAGATACGCAGTATTTT. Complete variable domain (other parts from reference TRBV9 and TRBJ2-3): DSGVTQTPKHLITATGQRVTLRCSPRSGDLSVYWYQQSLDQGLQFLIQYYNGEERAKGNILERFSAQQFPDLHSELNLSSLELGDSALYFCASSVAGKTTDTQYFGPGTRLTVL.

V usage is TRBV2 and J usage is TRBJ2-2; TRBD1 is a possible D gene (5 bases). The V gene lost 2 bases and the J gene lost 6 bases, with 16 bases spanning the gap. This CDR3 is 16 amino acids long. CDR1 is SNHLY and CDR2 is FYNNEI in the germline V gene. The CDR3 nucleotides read TGTGCCAGCAGTGAAATATCAGGGATAAACGCCGGGGAGCTGTTTTTT. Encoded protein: CASSEISGINAGELFF. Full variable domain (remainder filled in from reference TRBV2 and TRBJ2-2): EPEVTQTPSHQVTQMGQEVILRCVPISNHLYFYWYRQILGQKVEFLVSFYNNEISEKSEIFDDQFSVERPDGSNFTLKIRSTKLEDSAMYFCASSEISGINAGELFFGEGSRLTVL.

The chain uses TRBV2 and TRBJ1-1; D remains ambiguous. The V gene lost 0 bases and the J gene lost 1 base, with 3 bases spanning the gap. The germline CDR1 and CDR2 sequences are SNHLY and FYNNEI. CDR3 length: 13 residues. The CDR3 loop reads CASSEARNTEAFF. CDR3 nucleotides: TGTGCCAGCAGTGAAGCGCGGAACACTGAAGCTTTCTTT. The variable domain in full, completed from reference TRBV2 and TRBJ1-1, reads EPEVTQTPSHQVTQMGQEVILRCVPISNHLYFYWYRQILGQKVEFLVSFYNNEISEKSEIFDDQFSVERPDGSNFTLKIRSTKLEDSAMYFCASSEARNTEAFFGQGTRLTVV.

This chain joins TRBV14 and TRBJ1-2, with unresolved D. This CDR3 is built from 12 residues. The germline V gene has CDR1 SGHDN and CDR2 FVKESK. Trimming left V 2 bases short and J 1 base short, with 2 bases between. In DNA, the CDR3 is TGTGCCAGCAGCCAACATAACTATGGCTACACCTTC. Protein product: CASSQHNYGYTF. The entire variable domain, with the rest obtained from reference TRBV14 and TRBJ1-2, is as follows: EAGVTQFPSHSVIEKGQTVTLRCDPISGHDNLYWYRRVMGKEIKFLLHFVKESKQDESGMPNNRFLAERTGGTYSTLKVQPAELEDSGVYFCASSQHNYGYTFGSGTRLTVV.

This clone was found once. The CDR3 reads CATSLGEKLFF. The DNA for the CDR3 is TGTGCCACAAGTCTCGGTGAAAAACTGTTTTTT. The chain couples TRBV2 to TRBJ1-4, with unresolved D. V was shortened by 10 bases and J by 7 bases, with 10 bases between the two germline ends. The CDR3 loop spans 11 amino acids. Germline values: CDR1 SNHLY, CDR2 FYNNEI. The full variable domain, completed using reference TRBV2 and TRBJ1-4, is EPEVTQTPSHQVTQMGQEVILRCVPISNHLYFYWYRQILGQKVEFLVSFYNNEISEKSEIFDDQFSVERPDGSNFTLKIRSTKLEDSAMYFCATSLGEKLFFGSGTQLSVL.

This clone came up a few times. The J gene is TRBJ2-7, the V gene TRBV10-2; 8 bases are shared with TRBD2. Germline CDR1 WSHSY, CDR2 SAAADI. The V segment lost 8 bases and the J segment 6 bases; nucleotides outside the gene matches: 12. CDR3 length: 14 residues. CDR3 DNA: TGCGCCAGCGGAGGGACTAGTGGCCCTGTCGAGCAGTACTTC. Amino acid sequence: CASGGTSGPVEQYF.

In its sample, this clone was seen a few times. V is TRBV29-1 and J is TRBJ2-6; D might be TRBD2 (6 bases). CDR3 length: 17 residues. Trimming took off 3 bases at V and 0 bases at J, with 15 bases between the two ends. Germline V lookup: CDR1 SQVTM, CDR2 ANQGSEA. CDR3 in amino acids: CSVESKEGSSGANVLTF. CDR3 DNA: TGCAGCGTTGAGAGCAAGGAGGGATCCTCTGGGGCCAACGTCCTGACTTTC.

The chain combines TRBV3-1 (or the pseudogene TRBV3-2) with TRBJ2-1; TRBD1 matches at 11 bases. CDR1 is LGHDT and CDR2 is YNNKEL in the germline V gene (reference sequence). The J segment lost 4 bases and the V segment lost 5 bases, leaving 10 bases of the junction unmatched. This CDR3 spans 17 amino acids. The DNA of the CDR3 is TGTGCCAGCAGCTACCGCTTGGGACAGGGGGGTTACAATGAGCAGTTCTTC. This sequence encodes CASSYRLGQGGYNEQFF.

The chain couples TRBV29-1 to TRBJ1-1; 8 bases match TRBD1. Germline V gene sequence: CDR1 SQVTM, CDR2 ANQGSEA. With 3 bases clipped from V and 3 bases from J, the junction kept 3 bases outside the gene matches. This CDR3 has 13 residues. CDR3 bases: TGCAGCGTTGACAGGGGGCGTGACACTGAAGCTTTCTTT. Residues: CSVDRGRDTEAFF.

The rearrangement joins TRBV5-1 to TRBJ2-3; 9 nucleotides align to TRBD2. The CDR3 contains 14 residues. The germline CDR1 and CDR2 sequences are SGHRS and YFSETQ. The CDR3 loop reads CATSRLAVTDTQYF. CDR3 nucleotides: TGCGCTACATCTCGACTAGCGGTTACAGATACGCAGTATTTT.

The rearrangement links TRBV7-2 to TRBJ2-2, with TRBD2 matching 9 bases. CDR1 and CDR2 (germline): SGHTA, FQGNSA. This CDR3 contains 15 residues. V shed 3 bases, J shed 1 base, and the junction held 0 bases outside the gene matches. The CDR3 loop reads CASSLTSGNTGELFF. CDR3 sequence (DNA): TGTGCCAGCAGCTTGACTAGCGGGAACACCGGGGAGCTGTTTTTT.

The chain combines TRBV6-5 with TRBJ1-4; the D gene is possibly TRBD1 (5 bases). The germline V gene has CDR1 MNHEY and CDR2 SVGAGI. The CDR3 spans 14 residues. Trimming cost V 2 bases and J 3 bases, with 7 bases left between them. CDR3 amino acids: CASSYAGPNEKLFF. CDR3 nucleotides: TGTGCCAGCAGTTACGCGGGGCCTAATGAAAAACTGTTTTTT.

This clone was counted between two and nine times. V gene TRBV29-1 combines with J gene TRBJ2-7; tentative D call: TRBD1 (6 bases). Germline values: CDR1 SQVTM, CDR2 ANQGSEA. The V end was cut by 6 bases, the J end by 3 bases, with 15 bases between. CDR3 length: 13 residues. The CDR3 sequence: CSVGLSQGYEQYF. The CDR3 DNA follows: TGCAGCGTGGGTTTATCACAGGGCTACGAGCAGTACTTC.

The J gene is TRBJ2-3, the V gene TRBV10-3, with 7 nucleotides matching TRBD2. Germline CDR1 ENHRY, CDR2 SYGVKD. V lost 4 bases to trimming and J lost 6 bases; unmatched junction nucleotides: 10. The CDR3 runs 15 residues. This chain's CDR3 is CAISGAVLGGDTQYF. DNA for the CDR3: TGTGCCATCAGTGGGGCGGTTCTGGGGGGGGATACGCAGTATTTT.

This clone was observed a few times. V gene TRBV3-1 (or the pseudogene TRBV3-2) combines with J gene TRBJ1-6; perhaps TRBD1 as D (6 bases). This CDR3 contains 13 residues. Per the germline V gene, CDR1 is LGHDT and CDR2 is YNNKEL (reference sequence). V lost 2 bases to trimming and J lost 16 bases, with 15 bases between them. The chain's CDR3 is CASSQKGGGALHF. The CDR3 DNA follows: TGTGCCAGCAGCCAAAAAGGGGGGGGTGCGCTCCACTTT.

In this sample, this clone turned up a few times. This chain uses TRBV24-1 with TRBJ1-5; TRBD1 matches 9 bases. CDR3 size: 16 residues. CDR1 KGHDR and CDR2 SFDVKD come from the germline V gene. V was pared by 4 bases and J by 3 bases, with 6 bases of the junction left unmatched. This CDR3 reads CATSEQGANDNQPQHF. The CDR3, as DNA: TGTGCCACCAGTGAACAGGGGGCTAATGACAATCAGCCCCAGCATTTT.

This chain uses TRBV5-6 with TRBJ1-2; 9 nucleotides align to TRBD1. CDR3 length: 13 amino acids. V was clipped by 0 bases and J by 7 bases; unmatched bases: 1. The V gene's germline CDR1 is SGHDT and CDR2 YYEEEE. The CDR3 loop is CASSLGTGAGYTF. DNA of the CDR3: TGTGCCAGCAGCTTGGGGACAGGGGCTGGCTACACCTTC.

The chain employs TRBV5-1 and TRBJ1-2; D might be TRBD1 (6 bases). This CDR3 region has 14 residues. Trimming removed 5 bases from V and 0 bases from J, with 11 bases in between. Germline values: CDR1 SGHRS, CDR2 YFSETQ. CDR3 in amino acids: CASRGDIANYGYTF. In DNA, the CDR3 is TGCGCCAGCAGAGGGGACATCGCTAACTATGGCTACACCTTC.

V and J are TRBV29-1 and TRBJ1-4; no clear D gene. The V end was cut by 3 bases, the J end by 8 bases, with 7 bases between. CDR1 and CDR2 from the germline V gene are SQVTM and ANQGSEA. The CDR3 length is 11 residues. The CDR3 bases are TGCAGCGTTGAGAGGGTAGAAAAACTGTTTTTT. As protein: CSVERVEKLFF.

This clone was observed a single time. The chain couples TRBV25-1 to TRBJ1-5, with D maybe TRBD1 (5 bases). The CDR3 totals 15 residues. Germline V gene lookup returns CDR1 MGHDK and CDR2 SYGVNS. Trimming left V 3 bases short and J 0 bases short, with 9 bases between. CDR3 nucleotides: TGTGCCAGCAGTGATGGGGGGTATAGCAATCAGCCCCAGCATTTT. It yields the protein CASSDGGYSNQPQHF. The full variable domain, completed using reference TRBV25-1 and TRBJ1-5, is EADIYQTPRYLVIGTGKKITLECSQTMGHDKMYWYQQDPGMELHLIHYSYGVNSTEKGDLSSESTVSRIRTEHFPLTLESARPSHTSQYLCASSDGGYSNQPQHFGDGTRLSIL.

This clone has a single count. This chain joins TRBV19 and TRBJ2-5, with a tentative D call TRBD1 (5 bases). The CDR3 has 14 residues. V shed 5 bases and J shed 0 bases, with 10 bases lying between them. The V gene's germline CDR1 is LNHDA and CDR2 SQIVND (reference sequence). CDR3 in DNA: TGTGCCAGTAGTCGTGACAGAGACCAAGAGACCCAGTACTTC. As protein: CASSRDRDQETQYF.

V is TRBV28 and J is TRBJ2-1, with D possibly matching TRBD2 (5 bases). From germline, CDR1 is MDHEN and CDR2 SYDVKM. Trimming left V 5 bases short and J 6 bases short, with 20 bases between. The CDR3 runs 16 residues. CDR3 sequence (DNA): TGTGCCAGCAGTCCCGACTGGTCGGGGTCCCGCAATGAGCAGTTCTTC. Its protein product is CASSPDWSGSRNEQFF.

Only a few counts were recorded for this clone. Here the CDR3 reads CASSRVGVNYGYTF. CDR3 DNA sequence: TGTGCCAGCAGTCGGGTAGGGGTGAACTATGGCTACACCTTC. The chain recombines TRBV27 with TRBJ1-2; tentative D call: TRBD1 (5 bases). Germline values: CDR1 MNHEY, CDR2 SMNVEV (reference sequence). The V gene lost 5 bases and the J gene lost 2 bases, with 12 bases spanning the gap. This CDR3 is 14 amino acids long.